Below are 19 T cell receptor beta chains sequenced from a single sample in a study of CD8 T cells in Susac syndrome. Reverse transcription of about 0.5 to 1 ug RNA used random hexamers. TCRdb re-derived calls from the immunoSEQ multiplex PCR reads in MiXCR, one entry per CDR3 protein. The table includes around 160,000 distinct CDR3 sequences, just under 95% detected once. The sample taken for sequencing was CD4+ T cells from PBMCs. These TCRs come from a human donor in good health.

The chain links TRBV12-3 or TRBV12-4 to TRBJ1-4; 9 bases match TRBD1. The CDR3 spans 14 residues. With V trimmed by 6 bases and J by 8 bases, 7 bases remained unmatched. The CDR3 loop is CASRRQGDGEKLFF. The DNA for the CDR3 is TGTGCCAGCAGGCGACAGGGGGACGGGGAAAAACTGTTTTTT.

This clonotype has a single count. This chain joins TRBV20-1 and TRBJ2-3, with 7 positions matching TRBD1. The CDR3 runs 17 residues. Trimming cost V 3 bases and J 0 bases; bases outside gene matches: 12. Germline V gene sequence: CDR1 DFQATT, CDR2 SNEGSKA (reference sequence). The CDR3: CSARRPTGVPSTDTQYF. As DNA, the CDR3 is TGCAGTGCTAGGCGCCCCACAGGGGTACCTAGCACAGATACGCAGTATTTT.

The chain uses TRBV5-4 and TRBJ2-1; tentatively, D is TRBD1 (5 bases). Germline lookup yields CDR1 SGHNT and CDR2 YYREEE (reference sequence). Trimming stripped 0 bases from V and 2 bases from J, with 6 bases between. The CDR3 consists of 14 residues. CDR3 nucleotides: TGTGCCAGCAGCTTGGGACAGACCTACAATGAGCAGTTCTTC. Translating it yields CASSLGQTYNEQFF.

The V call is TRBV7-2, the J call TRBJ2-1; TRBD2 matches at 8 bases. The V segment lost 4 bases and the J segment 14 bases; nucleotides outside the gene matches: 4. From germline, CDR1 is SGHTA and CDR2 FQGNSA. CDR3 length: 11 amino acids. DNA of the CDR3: TGTGCCAGCAGCTGGCCGGGGGGGGAGTTCTTC. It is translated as CASSWPGGEFF.

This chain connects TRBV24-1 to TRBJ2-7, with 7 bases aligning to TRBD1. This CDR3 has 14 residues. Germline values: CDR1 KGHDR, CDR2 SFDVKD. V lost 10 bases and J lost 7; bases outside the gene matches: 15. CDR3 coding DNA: TGTGCCACGTTTGACAGGGACCCTCTCTGGGAGCAGTACTTC. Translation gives CATFDRDPLWEQYF.

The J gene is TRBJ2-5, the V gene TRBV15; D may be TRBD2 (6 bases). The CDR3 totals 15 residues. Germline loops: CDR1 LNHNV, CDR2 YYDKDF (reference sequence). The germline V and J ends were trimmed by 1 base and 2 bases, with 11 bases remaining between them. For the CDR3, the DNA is TGTGCCACCAGCAGAGGCACGGACTATCAAGAGACCCAGTACTTC. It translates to CATSRGTDYQETQYF.

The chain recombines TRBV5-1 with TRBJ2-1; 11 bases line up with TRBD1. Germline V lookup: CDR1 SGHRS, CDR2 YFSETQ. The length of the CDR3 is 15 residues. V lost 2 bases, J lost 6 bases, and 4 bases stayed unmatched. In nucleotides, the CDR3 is TGCGCCAGCAGCTTTCCCGGGACAGGGGGCAATGAGCAGTTCTTC. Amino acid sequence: CASSFPGTGGNEQFF.

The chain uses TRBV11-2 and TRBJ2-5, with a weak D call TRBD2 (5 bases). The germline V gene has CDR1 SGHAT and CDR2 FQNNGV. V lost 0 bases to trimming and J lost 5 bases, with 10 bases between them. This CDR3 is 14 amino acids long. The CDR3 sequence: CASSLDSWEETQYF. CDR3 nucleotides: TGTGCCAGCAGCTTAGATTCGTGGGAGGAGACCCAGTACTTC.

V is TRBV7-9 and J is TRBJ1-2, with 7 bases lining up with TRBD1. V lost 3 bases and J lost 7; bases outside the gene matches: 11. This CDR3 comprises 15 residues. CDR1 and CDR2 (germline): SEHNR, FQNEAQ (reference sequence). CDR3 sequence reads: CASSFLGQEVSGYTF. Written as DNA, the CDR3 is TGTGCCAGCAGCTTTCTCGGACAGGAAGTTTCTGGCTACACCTTC.

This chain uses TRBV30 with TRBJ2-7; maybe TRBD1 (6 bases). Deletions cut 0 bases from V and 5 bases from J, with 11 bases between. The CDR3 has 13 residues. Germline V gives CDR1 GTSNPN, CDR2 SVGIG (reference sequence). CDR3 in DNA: TGTGCCTGGAGTGTACAGGGTCTCGACGAGCAGTACTTC. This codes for CAWSVQGLDEQYF.

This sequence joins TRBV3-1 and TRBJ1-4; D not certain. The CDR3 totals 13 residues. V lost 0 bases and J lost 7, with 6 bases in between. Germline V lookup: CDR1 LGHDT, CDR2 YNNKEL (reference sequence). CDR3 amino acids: CASSQEEGEKLFF. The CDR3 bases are TGTGCCAGCAGCCAAGAAGAAGGTGAAAAACTGTTTTTT.

CDR3 DNA: TGCAGTGCTAGGCCGGGACAGGGTCCCTACGAGCAGTACTTC. This translates into CSARPGQGPYEQYF. The gene calls are TRBV20-1 and TRBJ2-7; 9 nucleotides line up with TRBD1. The V and J ends lost 3 bases and 2 bases, in that order; junction bases with no gene match: 5. This CDR3 contains 14 residues. Germline CDR1 and CDR2: DFQATT and SNEGSKA (reference sequence).

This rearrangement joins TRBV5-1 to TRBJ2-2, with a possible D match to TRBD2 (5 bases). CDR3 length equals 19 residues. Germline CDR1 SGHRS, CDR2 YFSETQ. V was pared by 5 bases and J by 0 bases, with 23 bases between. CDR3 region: CASSIGSLQLSANTGELFF. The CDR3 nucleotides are TGCGCCAGCAGTATTGGGAGCTTACAGCTCTCCGCGAACACCGGGGAGCTGTTTTTT.

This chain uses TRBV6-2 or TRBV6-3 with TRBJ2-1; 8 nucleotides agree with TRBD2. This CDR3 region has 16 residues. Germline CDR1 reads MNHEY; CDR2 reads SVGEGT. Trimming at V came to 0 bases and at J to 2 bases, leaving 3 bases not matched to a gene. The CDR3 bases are TGTGCCAGCAGTTACTCGGTGACTAGCGCCTACAATGAGCAGTTCTTC. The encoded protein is CASSYSVTSAYNEQFF.

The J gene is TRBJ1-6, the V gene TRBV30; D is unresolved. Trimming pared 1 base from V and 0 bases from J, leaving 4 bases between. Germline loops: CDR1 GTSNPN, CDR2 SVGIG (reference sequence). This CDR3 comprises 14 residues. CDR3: CAWSESSYNSPLHF. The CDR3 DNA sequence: TGTGCCTGGAGTGAGAGCTCCTATAATTCACCCCTCCACTTT. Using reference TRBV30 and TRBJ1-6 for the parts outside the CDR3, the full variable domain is SQTIHQWPATLVQPVGSPLSLECTVEGTSNPNLYWYRQAAGRGLQLLFYSVGIGQISSEVPQNLSASRPQDRQFILSSKKLLLSDSGFYLCAWSESSYNSPLHFGNGTRLTVT.

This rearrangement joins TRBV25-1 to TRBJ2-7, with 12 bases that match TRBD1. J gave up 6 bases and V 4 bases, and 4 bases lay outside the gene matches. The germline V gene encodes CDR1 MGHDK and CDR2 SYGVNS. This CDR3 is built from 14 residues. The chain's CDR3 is CASSVGTGGREQYF. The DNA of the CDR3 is TGTGCCAGCAGTGTCGGGACAGGGGGCCGCGAGCAGTACTTC.

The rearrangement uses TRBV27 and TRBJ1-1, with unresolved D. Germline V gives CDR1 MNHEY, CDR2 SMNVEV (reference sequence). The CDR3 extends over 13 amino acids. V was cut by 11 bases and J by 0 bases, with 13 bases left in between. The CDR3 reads CASWSTMNTEAFF. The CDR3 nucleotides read TGTGCCTCGTGGAGTACCATGAACACTGAAGCTTTCTTT.

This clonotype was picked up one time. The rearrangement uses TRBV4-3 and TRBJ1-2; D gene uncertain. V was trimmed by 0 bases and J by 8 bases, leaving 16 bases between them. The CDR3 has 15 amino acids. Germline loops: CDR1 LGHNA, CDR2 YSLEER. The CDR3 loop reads CASSQDAAGAWGYTF. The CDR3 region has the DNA TGCGCCAGCAGCCAAGATGCCGCCGGTGCGTGGGGCTACACCTTC.

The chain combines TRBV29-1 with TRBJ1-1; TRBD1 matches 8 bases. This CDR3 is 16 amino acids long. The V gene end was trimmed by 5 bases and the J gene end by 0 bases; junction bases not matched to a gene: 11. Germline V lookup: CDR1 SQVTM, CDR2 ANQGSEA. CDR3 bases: TGCAGCGTTCGGGGGTCAGGGGGCTCCATGAACACTGAAGCTTTCTTT. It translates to CSVRGSGGSMNTEAFF.